A selection of T cell receptor beta chains follows, all from one sample in a study. TCRdb reprocessed the 5' RACE reads with MiXCR, giving one entry per CDR3 protein. Of 12,000 or so distinct CDR3 sequences in the sample, approximately 50% were seen once. Sequenced material: tumor-infiltrating Tregs sorted from the breast tumor. Receptors were obtained from a female donor with breast cancer. The CDR3 runs from the conserved cysteine through the conserved F or W. Fields, in order: D gene, J gene, clone size, V gene, CDR3 protein, CDR3 DNA. The D gene is left open where the match is weak. Size is stated for part of the rows, as once, few or many counts, or as a class when the clone is expanded.

D: .
J: TRBJ2-1
size: .
V: TRBV29-1
CDR3: CSVSRRGSSYNEQFF
DNA: TGCAGCGTTAGCCGGCGGGGCAGCTCCTACAATGAGCAGTTCTTC

D: .
J: TRBJ1-5
size: .
V: TRBV20-1
CDR3: CSTTTGNQPQHF
DNA: TGCAGTACAACGACAGGCAATCAGCCCCAGCATTTT

D: .
J: TRBJ2-3
size: few
V: TRBV12-3/TRBV12-4
CDR3: CASTLDGGRTDTQYF
DNA: TGTGCCAGCACCTTGGACGGAGGAAGGACAGATACGCAGTATTTT

D: TRBD2
J: TRBJ2-5
size: medium-sized
V: TRBV20-1
CDR3: CSAGQPSISGRLETQYF
DNA: TGCAGTGCCGGACAACCTAGCATTAGCGGGAGATTAGAGACCCAGTACTTC

D: .
J: TRBJ1-2
size: .
V: TRBV28
CDR3: CASSLSAVSSTRF
DNA: TGTGCCAGCAGTTTAAGTGCAGTCTCGTCTACTCGGTTC

D: .
J: TRBJ2-7
size: .
V: TRBV4-3
CDR3: CASSQEPGGDEQYF
DNA: TGCGCCAGCAGCCAAGAGCCAGGTGGCGACGAGCAGTACTTC

D: .
J: TRBJ2-7
size: .
V: TRBV6-5
CDR3: CASSRILVGAFSPYEQYF
DNA: TGTGCCAGCAGCCGCATATTAGTGGGAGCCTTCTCTCCCTACGAGCAGTACTTC

D: TRBD2
J: TRBJ2-5
size: .
V: TRBV25-1
CDR3: CASRGLAQSQETQYF
DNA: TGTGCCAGCAGAGGACTAGCACAATCCCAAGAGACCCAGTACTTC

D: TRBD1
J: TRBJ2-1
size: .
V: TRBV11-3
CDR3: CASSKDRGLLNEQFF
DNA: TGTGCCAGCAGCAAGGACAGGGGGCTACTCAATGAGCAGTTCTTC

D: .
J: TRBJ2-5
size: .
V: TRBV5-6
CDR3: CASSFLPGTRKETQYF
DNA: TGTGCCAGCAGCTTCTTGCCCGGGACTCGAAAGGAGACCCAGTACTTC

D: .
J: TRBJ2-7
size: few
V: TRBV20-1
CDR3: CSALHGGSYEQYF
DNA: TGCAGTGCTTTGCATGGAGGTTCCTACGAGCAGTACTTC

D: .
J: TRBJ1-5
size: .
V: TRBV4-3
CDR3: CASSQEASQPQHF
DNA: TGCGCCAGCAGCCAAGAGGCGAGTCAGCCCCAGCATTTT

D: .
J: TRBJ1-2
size: .
V: TRBV4-3
CDR3: CASSQGQAHGYTF
DNA: TGCGCCAGCAGCCAAGGACAAGCCCATGGCTACACCTTC

D: TRBD1
J: TRBJ2-7
size: .
V: TRBV27
CDR3: CVSSFGDSYEQYF
DNA: TGTGTCAGCAGTTTCGGGGACAGCTACGAGCAGTACTTC

D: .
J: TRBJ2-7
size: few
V: TRBV12-3/TRBV12-4
CDR3: CASSARENEQYF
DNA: TGTGCCAGCAGTGCCAGGGAAAACGAGCAGTACTTC

D: .
J: TRBJ2-7
size: .
V: TRBV4-2
CDR3: CASSQSANSYEQYF
DNA: TGTGCCAGCAGCCAATCGGCGAACTCCTACGAGCAGTACTTC

D: .
J: TRBJ1-1
size: .
V: TRBV7-2
CDR3: CASSPRGDTEAFF
DNA: TGTGCCAGCAGCCCCAGGGGAGACACTGAAGCTTTCTTT

D: .
J: TRBJ2-5
size: .
V: TRBV7-2
CDR3: CASSLGTGETQYF
DNA: TGTGCCAGCAGCTTAGGCACGGGAGAGACCCAGTACTTC

D: .
J: TRBJ1-6
size: .
V: TRBV7-2
CDR3: CASSFWSSSYNSPLHF
DNA: TGTGCCAGCAGCTTCTGGTCGAGCTCCTATAATTCACCCCTCCACTTT

D: TRBD2
J: TRBJ2-1
size: medium-sized
V: TRBV7-6
CDR3: CASSLSSGAEQFF
DNA: TGTGCCAGCAGCTTATCTAGCGGGGCTGAGCAGTTCTTC

D: .
J: TRBJ2-7
size: .
V: TRBV6-1
CDR3: CASSEKGPPVGQYF
DNA: TGTGCCAGCAGTGAAAAAGGGCCCCCCGTTGGGCAGTACTTC

D: TRBD2
J: TRBJ2-1
size: few
V: TRBV20-1
CDR3: CSAQWEGYNEQFF
DNA: TGCAGTGCTCAATGGGAGGGGTACAATGAGCAGTTCTTC

D: TRBD1
J: TRBJ1-5
size: few
V: TRBV6-2/TRBV6-3
CDR3: CASSNDRQGYQPQHF
DNA: TGTGCCAGCAGTAATGACCGACAGGGATATCAGCCCCAGCATTTT

D: .
J: TRBJ2-1
size: .
V: TRBV7-6
CDR3: CASSLATAGIPGEQFF
DNA: TGTGCCAGCAGCTTAGCGACGGCTGGGATCCCCGGGGAGCAGTTCTTC

D: .
J: TRBJ2-6
size: once
V: TRBV18
CDR3: CASSTGRQYSGANVLTF
DNA: TGTGCCAGCTCAACCGGGCGACAGTACTCTGGGGCCAACGTCCTGACTTTC

D: .
J: TRBJ2-2
size: .
V: TRBV12-3/TRBV12-4
CDR3: CASRMGGENTGELFF
DNA: TGTGCCAGCAGAATGGGGGGCGAGAACACCGGGGAGCTGTTTTTT

D: .
J: TRBJ2-7
size: .
V: TRBV5-1
CDR3: CASSSGLSYEQYF
DNA: TGCGCCAGCAGTTCGGGACTCTCCTACGAGCAGTACTTC

D: .
J: TRBJ1-5
size: few
V: TRBV20-1
CDR3: CSARDLGGGNQPQHF
DNA: TGCAGTGCTAGAGATCTGGGGGGGGGCAATCAGCCCCAGCATTTT

D: .
J: TRBJ2-7
size: .
V: TRBV11-2
CDR3: CASRLSGEQYF
DNA: TGTGCCAGCAGATTATCGGGAGAGCAGTACTTC

D: .
J: TRBJ2-1
size: .
V: TRBV4-3
CDR3: CASSQVRLNEQFF
DNA: TGCGCCAGCAGCCAAGTAAGGCTTAATGAGCAGTTCTTC

D: .
J: TRBJ2-1
size: .
V: TRBV6-5
CDR3: CASSYVRNNEQFF
DNA: TGTGCCAGCAGTTACGTTAGAAACAATGAGCAGTTCTTC

D: TRBD2
J: TRBJ2-3
size: .
V: TRBV7-2
CDR3: CASSLGLAGAGTQYF
DNA: TGTGCCAGCAGCCTCGGACTAGCGGGAGCGGGTACGCAGTATTTT

D: TRBD2
J: TRBJ2-3
size: .
V: TRBV12-3/TRBV12-4
CDR3: CASSFGTNTDTQYF
DNA: TGTGCCAGCAGTTTTGGGACTAACACAGATACGCAGTATTTT

D: .
J: TRBJ2-3
size: .
V: TRBV7-2
CDR3: CASSSITDTQYF
DNA: TGTGCCAGCAGCTCCATAACAGATACGCAGTATTTT

D: .
J: TRBJ2-7
size: .
V: TRBV15
CDR3: CATSRDTSYEQYF
DNA: TGTGCCACCAGCAGGGACACCTCCTACGAGCAGTACTTC

D: TRBD2
J: TRBJ2-1
size: .
V: TRBV9
CDR3: CASSVALGLAEYDNEQFF
DNA: TGTGCCAGCAGCGTAGCCTTGGGACTAGCGGAATACGACAATGAGCAGTTCTTC

D: .
J: TRBJ1-2
size: .
V: TRBV20-1
CDR3: CSADYGYTF
DNA: TGCAGTGCCGACTATGGCTACACCTTC

D: TRBD1
J: TRBJ2-2
size: .
V: TRBV28
CDR3: CASSSTGGLYTGELFF
DNA: TGTGCCAGCAGTTCTACAGGGGGCCTCTACACCGGGGAGCTGTTTTTT

D: .
J: TRBJ2-1
size: .
V: TRBV20-1
CDR3: CSASCAEALFNEQFF
DNA: TGCAGTGCTTCCTGCGCGGAAGCCCTCTTTAATGAGCAGTTCTTC

D: .
J: TRBJ2-3
size: few
V: TRBV12-3/TRBV12-4
CDR3: CASSWWQNLRPDTQYF
DNA: TGTGCCAGCAGTTGGTGGCAGAACCTCCGTCCAGATACGCAGTATTTT

D: .
J: TRBJ1-2
size: .
V: TRBV7-3
CDR3: CASRLMGGHGYTF
DNA: TGTGCCAGCCGCTTAATGGGGGGGCATGGCTACACCTTC

D: TRBD2
J: TRBJ2-1
size: .
V: TRBV7-2
CDR3: CASSRRLAVNEQFF
DNA: TGTGCCAGCAGTCGAAGACTAGCGGTCAATGAGCAGTTCTTC

D: TRBD1
J: TRBJ1-5
size: .
V: TRBV12-3/TRBV12-4
CDR3: CASRPGTANQPQHF
DNA: TGTGCCAGCAGACCCGGGACAGCCAATCAGCCCCAGCATTTT